Below, one T cell receptor (beta chain) is given with its context. Antigen unknown. This sample is part of a study of blood T cells in healthy people across ages. General study results and limits: Both naive CD4+ cell counts and diversity were greater in long-lived donors than in aged donors.

The CDR3 contains 13 residues. The germline V gene encodes CDR1 MNHEY and CDR2 SMNVEV (reference sequence). Trimming shortened V by 4 bases and J by 7 bases, and 11 bases separated the two germline ends. Sample-barcoded 5' priming and a J-beta primer mix drove a second PCR of 7 to 11 cycles. Researchers report that a template-switch adaptor with 12 random nucleotides tagged each cDNA molecule. TCRdb analysed the 5' RACE reads with MiXCR anew, one entry per CDR3 protein. The sample has approximately 960,000 distinct CDR3 sequences; 25% to 35% are singletons. The data also belong to a second study, concerning T cells of mothers and their children. This second study says: Approximately 2.7 million TCR beta reads per child versus over 9.5 million per mother.

This sequence joins TRBV27 and TRBJ1-5; D not certain. The sequence came from a woman between 40 and 50 years old in good health. The sample taken for sequencing was blood. DNA of the CDR3: TGTGCCAGCAGTTACGGGGTTGGACAGCCCCAGCATTTT. It is translated as CASSYGVGQPQHF.